This T cell receptor (beta chain) is drawn from a study of cytomegalovirus exposure and HLA in healthy donors. 13 Jbeta primers and 60 Vbeta primers were used for the PCR. Data came from immunoSEQ multiplex PCR; TCRdb stores just in-frame clones and leaves some out. The sample has 150,000 to 200,000 clones; roughly 72% are singletons. This CDR3 is built from 13 residues. Germline V gene sequence: CDR1 WNHNN, CDR2 SYGVQD (reference sequence). The V gene lost 3 bases and the J gene lost 2 bases, with 8 bases spanning the gap. The sequenced sample consisted of PBMCs. The receptor was derived from a man aged 25 to 40 in good health and CMV-seronegative. This chain links TRBV10-1 with TRBJ2-7, with no clear D. CDR3 residues: CASSESETYEQYF. DNA of the CDR3: TGCGCCAGCAGTGAAAGCGAAACCTACGAGCAGTACTTC.